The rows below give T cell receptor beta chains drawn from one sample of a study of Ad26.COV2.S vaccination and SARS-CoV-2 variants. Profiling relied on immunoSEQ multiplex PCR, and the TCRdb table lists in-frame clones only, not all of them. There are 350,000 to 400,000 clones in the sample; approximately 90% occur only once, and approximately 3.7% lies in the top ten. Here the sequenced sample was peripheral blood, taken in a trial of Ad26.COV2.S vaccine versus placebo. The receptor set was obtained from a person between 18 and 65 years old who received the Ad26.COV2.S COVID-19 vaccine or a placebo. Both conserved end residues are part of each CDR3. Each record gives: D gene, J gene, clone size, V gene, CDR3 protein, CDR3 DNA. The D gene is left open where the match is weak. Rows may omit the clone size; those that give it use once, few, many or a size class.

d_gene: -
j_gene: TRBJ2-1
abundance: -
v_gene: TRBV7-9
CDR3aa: CASSLNSEVYNEQFF
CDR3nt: TGTGCCAGCAGCTTAAACAGCGAAGTCTACAATGAGCAGTTCTTC

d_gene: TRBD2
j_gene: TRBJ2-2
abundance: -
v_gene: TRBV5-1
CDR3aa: CASSFTAGGPPGELFF
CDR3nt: TGCGCCAGCAGCTTCACAGCGGGGGGGCCGCCCGGGGAGCTGTTTTTT

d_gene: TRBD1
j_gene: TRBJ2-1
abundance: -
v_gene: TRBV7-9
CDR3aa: CASSSYRGNEQFF
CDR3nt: TGTGCCAGCAGTTCATACAGGGGCAATGAGCAGTTCTTC

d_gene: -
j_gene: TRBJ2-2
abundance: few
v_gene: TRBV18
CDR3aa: CASSPGVSMGTGELFF
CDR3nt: TGTGCCAGCTCACCCGGCGTCAGCATGGGCACCGGGGAGCTGTTTTTT

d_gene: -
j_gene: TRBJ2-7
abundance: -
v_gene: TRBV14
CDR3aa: CASSPRGEIPYEQYF
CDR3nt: TGTGCCAGCAGCCCTCGGGGCGAAATTCCATACGAGCAGTACTTC

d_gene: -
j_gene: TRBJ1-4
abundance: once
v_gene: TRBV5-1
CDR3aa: CASSANSQGSGEKLFF
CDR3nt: TGCGCCAGCAGCGCCAACTCCCAGGGGTCAGGGGAAAAACTGTTTTTT

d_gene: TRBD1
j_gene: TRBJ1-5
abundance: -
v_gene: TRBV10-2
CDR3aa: CASSPRDRGRSNQPQHF
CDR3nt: TGCGCCAGCAGTCCCCGGGACAGGGGGCGTAGCAATCAGCCCCAGCATTTT

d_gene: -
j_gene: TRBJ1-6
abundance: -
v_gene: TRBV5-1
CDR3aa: CASSLRVLQANSPLHF
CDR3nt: TGCGCCAGCAGCTTGAGGGTCCTCCAGGCGAATTCACCCCTCCACTTT

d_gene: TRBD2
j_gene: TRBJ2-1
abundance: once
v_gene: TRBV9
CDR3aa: CASSVGGSGFYNEQFF
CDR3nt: TGTGCCAGCAGCGTAGGTGGTAGCGGGTTCTACAATGAGCAGTTCTTC

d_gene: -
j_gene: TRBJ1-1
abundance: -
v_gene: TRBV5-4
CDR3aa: CASSVPRGGRTEAFF
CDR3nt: TGTGCCAGCAGCGTCCCGAGGGGGGGACGCACTGAAGCTTTCTTT

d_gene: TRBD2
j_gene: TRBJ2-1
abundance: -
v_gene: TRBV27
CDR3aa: CASSSGGGYYNEQFF
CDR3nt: TGTGCCAGCAGTTCCGGGGGGGGGTATTACAATGAGCAGTTCTTC

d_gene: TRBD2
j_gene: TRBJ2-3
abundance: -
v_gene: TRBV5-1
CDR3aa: CASSWERGGSTDTQYF
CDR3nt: TGCGCCAGCAGCTGGGAGCGGGGGGGTTCCACAGATACGCAGTATTTT

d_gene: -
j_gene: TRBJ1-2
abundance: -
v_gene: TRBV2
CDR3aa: CASNGDTNYGYTF
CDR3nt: TGTGCCAGCAATGGGGACACTAACTATGGCTACACCTTC

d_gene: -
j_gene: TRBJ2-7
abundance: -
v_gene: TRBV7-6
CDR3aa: CASSADEGGPYEQYF
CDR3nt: TGTGCCAGCAGCGCCGATGAGGGGGGGCCCTACGAGCAGTACTTC

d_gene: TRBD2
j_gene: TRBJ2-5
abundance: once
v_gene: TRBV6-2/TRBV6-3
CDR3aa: CASSQSGETKETQYF
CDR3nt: TGTGCCAGCAGTCAAAGCGGGGAAACGAAAGAGACCCAGTACTTC

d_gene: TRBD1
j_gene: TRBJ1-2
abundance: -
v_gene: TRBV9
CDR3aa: CASSGLAGTGVYGYTF
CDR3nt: TGTGCCAGCAGCGGCCTTGCCGGGACAGGGGTCTATGGCTACACCTTC

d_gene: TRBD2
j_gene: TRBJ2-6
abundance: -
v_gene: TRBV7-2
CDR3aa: CASSSIGLAGTGANVLTF
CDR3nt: TGTGCCAGCAGCTCCATCGGACTAGCGGGGACTGGGGCCAACGTCCTGACTTTC

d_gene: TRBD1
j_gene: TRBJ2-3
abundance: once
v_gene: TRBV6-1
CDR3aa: CASSEDWGTGTDTQYF
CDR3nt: TGTGCCAGCAGTGAAGACTGGGGGACAGGCACAGATACGCAGTATTTT

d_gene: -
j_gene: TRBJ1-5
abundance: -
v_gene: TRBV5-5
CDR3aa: CASSLGGPINQPQHF
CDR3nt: TGTGCCAGCAGCTTGGGGGGGCCTATCAATCAGCCCCAGCATTTT

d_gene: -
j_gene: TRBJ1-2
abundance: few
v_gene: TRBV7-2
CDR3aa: CASSFSDQGSGYTF
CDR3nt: TGTGCCAGCAGCTTTTCGGACCAGGGGTCGGGCTACACCTTC

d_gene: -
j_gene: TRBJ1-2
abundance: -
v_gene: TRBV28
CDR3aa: CASRVGESYGYTF
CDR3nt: TGTGCCAGCAGGGTCGGGGAGTCTTATGGCTACACCTTC

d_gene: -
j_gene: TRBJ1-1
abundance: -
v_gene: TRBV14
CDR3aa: CASSQVRNTEAFF
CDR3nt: TGTGCCAGCAGCCAAGTCCGCAACACTGAAGCTTTCTTT